This T cell receptor (beta chain) appears in the sequencing data of a study of human T cells and chemical hapten exposure (TCRdb year 2021). With regard to the full study: For sensitization, 2% DPC in acetone was applied to a 2 cm by 2 cm area of upper inner arm skin. Throughout the study period of about 22 weeks, patients also received therapeutic DPC doses to the scalp every week. Patch testing on the upper back used Finn chambers containing 0.01% DPC, with scoring done after 6 days according to International Contact Dermatitis Research Group standards. The patient cohort, mostly female, included alopecia areata with under or over 50% scalp involvement, alopecia totalis and alopecia universalis. Libraries were pooled for sequencing, and per-sample TCR yields varied mainly because of small differences in library volumes within the pool. Peripheral blood TCR repertoire changes were tracked in vivo in alopecia patients during primary and secondary sensitization to the hapten diphenylcyclopropenone (DPC). Blood was sampled from patients pre-sensitization (week 0) and at 2, 6 and about 24 weeks after DPC sensitization. Blood for TCR sequencing was provided by twenty-nine alopecia patients at one to four time points (pre-sensitization, 2, 6 and 24 weeks).

Libraries were built with RACE. The sequencing machine was a NextSeq 500. During library preparation, unique molecular identifiers were attached to individual cDNA molecules so that TCRs could be counted quantitatively and reproducibly. For every blood RNA sample, sequencing covered both the TCR alpha and TCR beta chains. In the paper's pipeline: A median of roughly 100,000 TCRs per sample was observed, with a range of roughly 20,000 to 750,000. V, J and CDR3 annotation of the TCR reads was performed with the Decombinator software suite. For PS versus PT1 abundance plots, all samples were subsampled to the same number of TCRs (28,000). Expanded TCRs were defined as absent before sensitization and observed at least eight times at the 2-week time point. TCRdb trimmed the raw reads at Q25, called clones with MiXCR and kept productive beta chains. Every distinct CDR3 protein forms one entry, paired with its most common genes and DNA. The V and J calls were not made by the authors but by TCRdb's processing. Counted in this sample were roughly 74,000 distinct CDR3 sequences; 25% to 40% of them appeared once. Together, the top ten hold about 9.6% of the sample.

This sample's time point label indicates: patch test 1, 2 weeks after DPC sensitization. The sample's treatment or condition label is to be understood as: therapeutic diphenylcyclopropenone sensitization with weekly scalp DPC. Blood at each patch-test visit was drawn before the patch test was applied. Eligible patients were aged 18 to 70, diagnosed with alopecia, deemed suitable for DPC therapy, and excluded if pregnant. Total RNA was extracted from unfractionated whole blood collected in Tempus Blood RNA tubes. V is reduced by 3 bases and J by 2 bases, leaving a spacing of 14 bases between them. There are 16 amino acids in the CDR3, from cysteine to phenylalanine inclusive. Only CDR3 DNA is held: 48 bases, read in frame from base 1. Details on this clonotype: Its antigen target is currently unknown. Within one base of it there is no much larger clone, and no base qualities were kept.

General study outcomes and caveats: The number of PT1 expanded TCRs positively correlated with patch test score, significant at thresholds 8, 16 and 32 but not 4. Compared with pre-sensitization or healthy control sets, expanded TCRs formed significantly more large CDR3 similarity clusters, which is consistent with antigen-driven responses. DPC sensitization did not change how many TCRs were above 1 in 1000 frequency, and no evidence was found of alterations in global repertoire structure. Repeated subsampling changed both the strength of the expansion versus patch-test correlation and the threshold at which that correlation became significant. Alopecia, a presumed autoimmune disease, was present in all patients, so the immune response of the patients might differ from that of healthy individuals.

Sequences were derived from whole blood, sampled in connection with sensitization to the hapten diphenylcyclopropenone (DPC). This receptor was obtained from a man in his forties with alopecia areata. Some clones in this sample may be carry-over from other donors' samples. The chain is made from TRBV12-3 or TRBV12-4 and TRBJ1-5, and possibly TRBD1, on 5 matching bases. CDR3 reads: CASSLGGRGGNQPQHF. At the DNA level, the sequence is TGTGCCAGCAGTTTGGGGGGTCGAGGGGGCAATCAGCCCCAGCATTTT.